Listed below are T cell receptor beta chains from one sample, sequenced in a study of a mutant IDH1 vaccine in newly diagnosed glioma. Antigens for these TCRs are unknown. Method: immunoSEQ multiplex PCR; TCRdb's copy keeps in-frame clones and lacks some. The sample lists 60,000 to 65,000 clones, 80% to 90% seen once, with 5% to 7% in the top ten. The sample in question was PBMCs, obtained from a glioma patient whose treatment included an IDH1 peptide vaccine. These TCRs come from a middle-aged man with glioma. The CDR3 runs from the conserved cysteine through the conserved F or W. The D gene is left open where the match is weak. Clone size appears in some rows only: once, few, many, or a class for an expanded clone.

clone size: .; V gene: TRBV5-8; D gene: .; J gene: TRBJ2-3; CDR3 protein: CASSRDQGVTDTQYF; CDR3 DNA: TGTGCCAGCAGCCGAGACCAAGGGGTCACAGATACGCAGTATTTT
clone size: .; V gene: TRBV7-2; D gene: .; J gene: TRBJ2-6; CDR3 protein: CASSSWRTGANVLTF; CDR3 DNA: TGTGCCAGCAGCTCTTGGCGCACTGGGGCCAACGTCCTGACTTTC
clone size: .; V gene: TRBV2; D gene: TRBD1; J gene: TRBJ1-4; CDR3 protein: CASSKEGAEWEKLFF; CDR3 DNA: TGTGCCAGCAGTAAAGAGGGGGCAGAGTGGGAAAAACTGTTTTTT
clone size: .; V gene: TRBV7-6; D gene: TRBD1; J gene: TRBJ1-6; CDR3 protein: CASSLGQTLNSPLHF; CDR3 DNA: TGTGCCAGCAGCTTGGGACAGACCTTAAATTCACCCCTCCACTTT
clone size: .; V gene: TRBV19; D gene: TRBD1; J gene: TRBJ1-1; CDR3 protein: CASSMAGQGVGNTEAFF; CDR3 DNA: TGTGCCAGTAGTATGGCGGGACAGGGGGTTGGGAACACTGAAGCTTTCTTT
clone size: .; V gene: TRBV30; D gene: TRBD2; J gene: TRBJ2-1; CDR3 protein: CAWSGGQTSGRDNEQFF; CDR3 DNA: TGTGCCTGGAGTGGGGGTCAGACTAGCGGGAGGGACAATGAGCAGTTCTTC
clone size: .; V gene: TRBV30; D gene: TRBD2; J gene: TRBJ2-7; CDR3 protein: CASGGTHLSYEQYF; CDR3 DNA: TGTGCCTCGGGGGGGACTCATCTCTCCTACGAGCAGTACTTC
clone size: .; V gene: TRBV29-1; D gene: .; J gene: TRBJ1-2; CDR3 protein: CSVEGRGWGYTF; CDR3 DNA: TGCAGCGTTGAAGGTCGGGGCTGGGGCTACACCTTC
clone size: .; V gene: TRBV30; D gene: TRBD2; J gene: TRBJ2-7; CDR3 protein: CAWSVTSGTYEQYF; CDR3 DNA: TGTGCCTGGAGTGTGACTAGCGGAACCTACGAGCAGTACTTC
clone size: .; V gene: TRBV11-1; D gene: .; J gene: TRBJ1-1; CDR3 protein: CASSSEVGGSDTEAFF; CDR3 DNA: TGTGCCAGCAGCTCCGAGGTTGGGGGCAGTGACACTGAAGCTTTCTTT
clone size: .; V gene: TRBV18; D gene: .; J gene: TRBJ1-3; CDR3 protein: CASSPKRAGLPGNTIYF; CDR3 DNA: TGTGCCAGCTCACCAAAACGAGCAGGGCTCCCTGGAAACACCATATATTTT
clone size: .; V gene: TRBV7-8; D gene: .; J gene: TRBJ2-7; CDR3 protein: CASSFTGSYEQYF; CDR3 DNA: TGTGCCAGCAGCTTCACGGGGTCCTACGAGCAGTACTTC
clone size: .; V gene: TRBV5-1; D gene: TRBD2; J gene: TRBJ2-1; CDR3 protein: CASSLGLAGIYNEQFF; CDR3 DNA: TGCGCCAGCAGCTTGGGGCTAGCGGGAATCTACAATGAGCAGTTCTTC
clone size: few; V gene: TRBV2; D gene: TRBD1; J gene: TRBJ2-2; CDR3 protein: CASSLQGAGVTGELFF; CDR3 DNA: TGTGCCAGCAGTTTACAGGGGGCCGGGGTAACCGGGGAGCTGTTTTTT
clone size: .; V gene: TRBV27; D gene: .; J gene: TRBJ2-3; CDR3 protein: CASSFISDTQYF; CDR3 DNA: TGTGCCAGCAGTTTTATTTCAGATACGCAGTATTTT
clone size: .; V gene: TRBV4-3; D gene: TRBD1; J gene: TRBJ2-2; CDR3 protein: CASRSGTGVVAGELFF; CDR3 DNA: TGCGCCAGCAGATCCGGGACAGGGGTTGTCGCCGGGGAGCTGTTTTTT
clone size: .; V gene: TRBV7-6; D gene: .; J gene: TRBJ2-5; CDR3 protein: CASSFWGSKETQYF; CDR3 DNA: TGTGCCAGCAGCTTTTGGGGGTCAAAAGAGACCCAGTACTTC
clone size: .; V gene: TRBV7-2; D gene: TRBD2; J gene: TRBJ2-1; CDR3 protein: CASTVPPRASGDNEQFF; CDR3 DNA: TGTGCCAGCACCGTCCCCCCCAGGGCTAGCGGGGACAATGAGCAGTTCTTC
clone size: .; V gene: TRBV7-2; D gene: TRBD1; J gene: TRBJ1-3; CDR3 protein: CASSPYRGSAGNTIYF; CDR3 DNA: TGTGCCAGCAGCCCTTACAGGGGGTCTGCTGGAAACACCATATATTTT
clone size: .; V gene: TRBV6-5; D gene: .; J gene: TRBJ2-2; CDR3 protein: CASSPTVGTGELFF; CDR3 DNA: TGTGCCAGCAGCCCTACCGTAGGGACCGGGGAGCTGTTTTTT
clone size: .; V gene: TRBV9; D gene: .; J gene: TRBJ2-2; CDR3 protein: CASSVLSQPNTGELFF; CDR3 DNA: TGTGCCAGCAGCGTACTGAGTCAGCCGAACACCGGGGAGCTGTTTTTT
clone size: .; V gene: TRBV10-3; D gene: TRBD2; J gene: TRBJ2-7; CDR3 protein: CAISASSGGPGSSYEQYF; CDR3 DNA: TGTGCCATCAGTGCTTCTAGCGGGGGGCCAGGGAGCTCCTACGAGCAGTACTTC
clone size: .; V gene: TRBV6-5; D gene: .; J gene: TRBJ1-1; CDR3 protein: CASSYSTGGFTEAFF; CDR3 DNA: TGTGCCAGCAGTTACTCTACCGGGGGATTTACTGAAGCTTTCTTT
clone size: .; V gene: TRBV28; D gene: TRBD1; J gene: TRBJ1-2; CDR3 protein: CASSFDRVYGYTF; CDR3 DNA: TGTGCCAGCAGTTTCGACAGGGTTTATGGCTACACCTTC
clone size: .; V gene: TRBV7-2; D gene: .; J gene: TRBJ2-4; CDR3 protein: CASSLALTAIQYF; CDR3 DNA: TGTGCCAGCAGCTTAGCTCTGACAGCCATTCAGTACTTC
clone size: .; V gene: TRBV13; D gene: .; J gene: TRBJ2-3; CDR3 protein: CASSLEVDTQYF; CDR3 DNA: TGTGCCAGCAGCCTAGAGGTGGATACGCAGTATTTT
clone size: .; V gene: TRBV11-3; D gene: .; J gene: TRBJ2-7; CDR3 protein: CASSFSRGYEQYF; CDR3 DNA: TGTGCCAGCAGCTTTTCCAGGGGCTACGAGCAGTACTTC
clone size: once; V gene: TRBV19; D gene: TRBD1; J gene: TRBJ2-7; CDR3 protein: CASSITGGYEQYF; CDR3 DNA: TGTGCCAGTAGCATTACAGGGGGCTACGAGCAGTACTTC
clone size: .; V gene: TRBV7-9; D gene: TRBD1; J gene: TRBJ1-1; CDR3 protein: CASSPRRTGAMNTEAFF; CDR3 DNA: TGTGCCAGCAGCCCCCGAAGGACAGGGGCCATGAACACTGAAGCTTTCTTT
clone size: .; V gene: TRBV27; D gene: .; J gene: TRBJ2-7; CDR3 protein: CASSHSGSTSYEQYF; CDR3 DNA: TGTGCCAGCAGTCACTCAGGGAGCACCTCCTACGAGCAGTACTTC
clone size: .; V gene: TRBV5-1; D gene: TRBD2; J gene: TRBJ2-7; CDR3 protein: CASSLGLARSSYEQYF; CDR3 DNA: TGCGCCAGCAGCTTGGGACTAGCGAGGAGCTCCTACGAGCAGTACTTC
clone size: .; V gene: TRBV5-1; D gene: TRBD1; J gene: TRBJ1-1; CDR3 protein: CASSLEGQHTAFF; CDR3 DNA: TGCGCCAGCAGCTTGGAGGGACAGCATACTGCTTTCTTT
clone size: .; V gene: TRBV10-3; D gene: .; J gene: TRBJ1-2; CDR3 protein: CARQLKATQINYGYTF; CDR3 DNA: TGTGCCAGGCAATTGAAGGCGACCCAAATCAACTATGGCTACACCTTC
clone size: .; V gene: TRBV5-6; D gene: TRBD2; J gene: TRBJ2-1; CDR3 protein: CASSPLGLAGNEQFF; CDR3 DNA: TGTGCCAGCAGCCCGCTAGGACTAGCGGGCAATGAGCAGTTCTTC
clone size: .; V gene: TRBV29-1; D gene: TRBD1; J gene: TRBJ1-2; CDR3 protein: CSVGQGAVNYGYTF; CDR3 DNA: TGCAGCGTTGGACAGGGGGCTGTGAACTATGGCTACACCTTC
clone size: .; V gene: TRBV5-4; D gene: TRBD1; J gene: TRBJ1-1; CDR3 protein: CASSLDRGAEAFF; CDR3 DNA: TGTGCCAGCAGCTTGGACAGGGGGGCTGAAGCTTTCTTT
clone size: .; V gene: TRBV19; D gene: TRBD1; J gene: TRBJ1-5; CDR3 protein: CATCSGTGTYSNQPQHF; CDR3 DNA: TGTGCCACCTGCTCGGGGACAGGGACTTATAGCAATCAGCCCCAGCATTTT
clone size: .; V gene: TRBV14; D gene: .; J gene: TRBJ1-1; CDR3 protein: CASSHPGAGYYTEAFF; CDR3 DNA: TGTGCCAGCAGCCACCCAGGGGCAGGGTATTACACTGAAGCTTTCTTT
clone size: .; V gene: TRBV18; D gene: TRBD1; J gene: TRBJ1-1; CDR3 protein: CASSPLNRGNTEAFF; CDR3 DNA: TGTGCCAGCTCACCCTTAAACAGGGGGAACACTGAAGCTTTCTTT
clone size: .; V gene: TRBV30; D gene: .; J gene: TRBJ2-7; CDR3 protein: CAWSVQTDEQYF; CDR3 DNA: TGTGCCTGGAGTGTACAGACGGACGAGCAGTACTTC
clone size: .; V gene: TRBV11-2; D gene: .; J gene: TRBJ2-7; CDR3 protein: CASSSLSILQVREQYF; CDR3 DNA: TGTGCCAGCAGCTCGCTTAGTATCCTTCAGGTTCGGGAGCAGTACTTC
clone size: .; V gene: TRBV19; D gene: .; J gene: TRBJ2-7; CDR3 protein: CASSTLRPSPEQYF; CDR3 DNA: TGTGCCAGTAGTACCCTCCGTCCCTCTCCCGAGCAGTACTTC
clone size: .; V gene: TRBV28; D gene: .; J gene: TRBJ1-3; CDR3 protein: CASSGGTGNTIYF; CDR3 DNA: TGTGCCAGCAGTGGGGGAACTGGAAACACCATATATTTT
clone size: .; V gene: TRBV4-2; D gene: TRBD2; J gene: TRBJ2-7; CDR3 protein: CASSQIPGTSGMVYEQYF; CDR3 DNA: TGTGCCAGCAGCCAAATTCCTGGGACTAGCGGGATGGTCTACGAGCAGTACTTC
clone size: .; V gene: TRBV2; D gene: .; J gene: TRBJ1-1; CDR3 protein: CASRDTGTMMNTEAFF; CDR3 DNA: TGTGCCAGCAGGGATACAGGGACGATGATGAACACTGAAGCTTTCTTT
clone size: .; V gene: TRBV28; D gene: TRBD1; J gene: TRBJ1-2; CDR3 protein: CASSSAGGWDYGYTF; CDR3 DNA: TGTGCCAGCAGTTCGGCAGGGGGCTGGGACTATGGCTACACCTTC